This entry lists 23 T cell receptor beta chains sequenced from one sample in a study of T cell responses to AZD1222 COVID-19 vaccine. The assay was immunoSEQ multiplex PCR, and TCRdb's table has in-frame clones only and misses some. The profile shows about 120,000 clones, about 91% of them singletons. The material was peripheral blood, obtained on day 0 of AZD1222 vaccination. These receptors came from an adult in good health.

The chain employs TRBV5-8 and TRBJ1-1; D is possibly TRBD1 (5 bases). This CDR3 is 13 amino acids long. Between the trimmed V and J ends, which lost 5 bases and 1 base, there was a span of 9 bases. Germline-derived CDR1 and CDR2 are SGHTS and YDEGEE. CDR3: CASSPGENTEAFF. In nucleotides, the CDR3 is TGTGCCAGCAGTCCGGGGGAGAACACTGAAGCTTTCTTT.

The chain uses TRBV30 and TRBJ1-1; 7 bases match TRBD1. CDR1 and CDR2 from the germline V gene are GTSNPN and SVGIG (reference sequence). With 4 bases clipped from V and 9 bases from J, the junction kept 11 bases outside the gene matches. CDR3 length: 13 amino acids. CDR3 in amino acids: CAWTTFRGGQAFF. CDR3 nucleotides: TGTGCCTGGACCACCTTCAGGGGGGGACAAGCTTTCTTT.

The gene calls are TRBV27 and TRBJ1-2; TRBD1 matches 8 bases. The CDR3 loop spans 16 amino acids. With 7 bases clipped from V and 1 base from J, the junction kept 11 bases outside the gene matches. Germline V gives CDR1 MNHEY, CDR2 SMNVEV (reference sequence). CDR3 sequence reads: CASTTANRGINYGYTF. In nucleotides, the CDR3 is TGTGCCAGCACCACGGCTAACAGGGGGATTAACTATGGCTACACCTTC.

The chain combines TRBV11-2 with TRBJ2-2; no clear D. This CDR3 region has 18 residues. Germline CDR1 and CDR2: SGHAT and FQNNGV. V was pared by 0 bases and J by 6 bases, with 20 bases between. This chain's CDR3 is CASSLDGFIPTYPGELFF. The CDR3 bases are TGTGCCAGCAGCTTAGATGGTTTCATACCGACATATCCCGGGGAGCTGTTTTTT.

The rearrangement links TRBV5-4 to TRBJ2-1; 7 nucleotides agree with TRBD2. There are 13 residues in the CDR3. Germline trimming cut 3 bases from V and 9 bases from J; bases unmatched to any gene: 6. CDR1 is SGHNT, CDR2 YYREEE, per germline (reference sequence). The DNA for the CDR3 is TGTGCCAGCAGCTCCGATAGCGGGCTTGAGCAGTTCTTC. Protein: CASSSDSGLEQFF.

The chain links TRBV7-9 to TRBJ1-2; D is unresolved. Looked up from germline, CDR1 is SEHNR and CDR2 is FQNEAQ (reference sequence). The CDR3 runs to 12 residues. Between the trimmed V and J ends, which lost 2 bases and 5 bases, there was a span of 6 bases. Here the CDR3 reads CASSLWTYGYTF. CDR3 nucleotides: TGTGCCAGCAGCTTATGGACTTATGGCTACACCTTC.

The chain is built from TRBV5-6 and TRBJ1-2; D uncertain. Trimming took 0 bases from V and 4 from J, leaving 10 bases between them. This CDR3 is built from 14 residues. Germline CDR1 SGHDT, CDR2 YYEEEE. CDR3 nucleotides: TGTGCCAGCAGCTTGGACCCCTCGGGCTATGGCTACACCTTC. Its protein is CASSLDPSGYGYTF.

Of note for this clone: Other DNA sequences from this sample encode an identical CDR3 as well. The chain couples TRBV7-9 to TRBJ1-1; D possibly corresponds to TRBD1 (6 bases). Germline V CDR1 and CDR2: SEHNR, FQNEAQ (reference sequence). Trimming cost V 5 bases and J 3 bases, with 10 bases left between them. This CDR3 is built from 13 residues. The CDR3 DNA reads TGTGCCAGCAGCACTACAGGGTACACTGAAGCTTTCTTT. The encoded protein is CASSTTGYTEAFF.

A single count supports this clone. The chain has TRBV24-1 and TRBJ1-2; the D is unclear. Deletions cut 0 bases from V and 8 bases from J, with 12 bases between. CDR1 and CDR2 (germline): KGHDR, SFDVKD. The CDR3 has 14 amino acids. The CDR3 here is CATSDLPRDTGYTF. In DNA, the CDR3 is TGTGCCACCAGTGATTTGCCCCGGGATACCGGCTACACCTTC.

The chain is built from TRBV5-8 and TRBJ2-3; perhaps D is TRBD1 or TRBD2 (5 bases each). CDR1 and CDR2 from the germline V gene are SGHTS and YDEGEE. The CDR3 is 15 residues long. Trimming left V 4 bases short and J 0 bases short, with 12 bases between. CDR3 region: CASSPWDGSTDTQYF. The CDR3 coding sequence is TGTGCCAGCAGCCCCTGGGACGGCAGCACAGATACGCAGTATTTT. Looking up the rest from reference TRBV5-8 and TRBJ2-3 gives the full variable domain: EAGVTQSPTHLIKTRGQQATLRCSPISGHTSVYWYQQALGLGLQFLLWYDEGEERNRGNFPPRFSGRQFPNYSSELNVNALELEDSALYLCASSPWDGSTDTQYFGPGTRLTVL.

The chain links TRBV6-5 to TRBJ1-4; D possibly corresponds to TRBD1 (6 bases). From germline, CDR1 is MNHEY and CDR2 SVGAGI. The V end lost 6 bases, the J end lost 4 bases, and 12 bases lay between the germline ends. The CDR3 is 14 amino acids. CDR3 in amino acids: CASSLDRNNEKLFF. CDR3 sequence (DNA): TGTGCCAGCAGCCTCGACAGGAATAATGAAAAACTGTTTTTT.

V is TRBV5-1 and J is TRBJ2-5; D is perhaps TRBD1 (6 bases). V lost 0 bases, J lost 7 bases, and 13 bases lay in between. The CDR3 covers 14 residues. Germline V gene lookup returns CDR1 SGHRS and CDR2 YFSETQ. Here the CDR3 DNA reads TGCGCCAGCAGCTTGGAAGGGGGTCCTGGGACCCAGTACTTC. It encodes CASSLEGGPGTQYF.

Only a few counts were recorded for this clone. This rearrangement joins TRBV15 to TRBJ2-2, with TRBD2 matching 9 bases. The CDR3 is 18 amino acids. Germline CDR1 is LNHNV and CDR2 is YYDKDF (reference sequence). J lost 1 base, V lost 0 bases, and 6 bases had no gene match. This chain's CDR3 is CATSRDGASGMNTGELFF. Here the CDR3 DNA reads TGTGCCACCAGCAGAGATGGGGCTAGCGGGATGAACACCGGGGAGCTGTTTTTT.

The gene calls are TRBV6-6 and TRBJ1-1; the D is unclear. The V end was cut by 0 bases, the J end by 0 bases, with 11 bases between. The CDR3 spans 16 residues. Germline V CDR1 and CDR2: MNHNY, SVGAGI (reference sequence). CDR3 sequence (DNA): TGTGCCAGCAGTTACTCTCAGATTTACATGAACACTGAAGCTTTCTTT. Protein: CASSYSQIYMNTEAFF.

The J gene is TRBJ1-3, the V gene TRBV7-9; D unclear. Per germline, CDR1 SEHNR and CDR2 FQNEAQ (reference sequence). V was trimmed by 1 base and J by 2 bases, leaving 15 bases between them. CDR3 length: 17 amino acids. The CDR3 loop reads CASSLGMRGGAGNTIYF. As DNA, the CDR3 is TGTGCCAGCAGCTTAGGGATGAGAGGTGGTGCTGGAAACACCATATATTTT.

The chain carries TRBV6-1 and TRBJ2-2, with a possible D match to TRBD1 (6 bases). Germline CDR1 reads MNHNS; CDR2 reads SASEGT. The CDR3 loop spans 16 amino acids. Trimming removed 2 bases from V and 6 bases from J, with 16 bases in between. The CDR3 region has the DNA TGTGCCAGCAGTGAACCGGGCAGGGGAGTTCCCGGGGAGCTGTTTTTT. Encoded protein: CASSEPGRGVPGELFF.

V is TRBV24-1 and J is TRBJ2-2; 10 nucleotides agree with TRBD1. The CDR3 sequence is 17 residues long. Germline CDR1 KGHDR, CDR2 SFDVKD. The ends lost 7 bases at V and 2 bases at J; junction bases unmatched: 9. The CDR3 DNA is TGTGCCACCAGCCCCCGGGACAGGGGTGCCAACACCGGGGAGCTGTTTTTT. Amino acids: CATSPRDRGANTGELFF.

This clone was detected only a few times. Written as DNA, the CDR3 is TGCGCCAGCAGCTTGGGAGCGACTAGCGGCCTCACAGATACGCAGTATTTT. Its translation is CASSLGATSGLTDTQYF. This chain joins TRBV5-1 and TRBJ2-3, with TRBD2 matching 9 bases. Germline assignment: CDR1 SGHRS and CDR2 YFSETQ. The CDR3 extends over 17 amino acids. Losses at the gene ends were 0 bases for V and 2 bases for J; bases not matched to a gene: 7.

The chain carries TRBV28 and TRBJ1-5; D not certain. Germline CDR1 is MDHEN and CDR2 is SYDVKM. With 6 bases removed from V and 5 bases from J, the gap between germline ends came to 14 bases. There are 14 residues in the CDR3. The CDR3 protein is CASSPKGGYQPQHF. The CDR3 coding sequence is TGTGCCAGCAGCCCTAAGGGCGGTTATCAGCCCCAGCATTTT.

This chain links TRBV3-1 (or the pseudogene TRBV3-2) with TRBJ2-5, with unresolved D. V was clipped by 3 bases and J by 2 bases, with 7 bases between them. CDR3 size: 13 residues. The germline V gene encodes CDR1 LGHDT and CDR2 YNNKEL (reference sequence). Here the CDR3 DNA reads TGTGCCAGCAGCCAGGGTCGTCAAGAGACCCAGTACTTC. Translating gives CASSQGRQETQYF.

V usage is TRBV29-1 and J usage is TRBJ1-5; D remains ambiguous. The V and J ends lost 2 bases and 7 bases respectively, with 12 bases between them. Germline values: CDR1 SQVTM, CDR2 ANQGSEA. The CDR3 is 13 residues long. The CDR3 DNA sequence: TGCAGCGTTGAAAGTTCCCCAGGCCAGCCCCAGCATTTT. Residues: CSVESSPGQPQHF.

The CDR3 loop is CASSSRGNQPQHF. CDR3 sequence (DNA): TGTGCCAGCAGTTCACGGGGCAATCAGCCCCAGCATTTT. This chain uses TRBV6-2 or TRBV6-3 with TRBJ1-5; D remains ambiguous. The germline V and J ends were trimmed by 4 bases and 2 bases, with 6 bases remaining between them. Germline CDR1 MNHEY, CDR2 SVGEGT. The CDR3 sequence is 13 residues long.

CDR3 sequence: CASRGAGPEAFF. The CDR3 nucleotides are TGTGCCAGCAGGGGGGCCGGTCCTGAAGCTTTCTTT. V usage is TRBV6-5 and J usage is TRBJ1-1; D is possibly TRBD1 (6 bases). Per the germline V gene, CDR1 is MNHEY and CDR2 is SVGAGI. The V end was cut by 6 bases, the J end by 6 bases, with 11 bases between. The CDR3 is 12 residues long.